The 9 T cell receptor beta chains below all came from one sample that was sequenced in a study of cytomegalovirus exposure and HLA in healthy donors. PCR used 60 Vbeta primers and 13 Jbeta primers. Produced via immunoSEQ multiplex PCR; TCRdb's table is partial and in-frame only. This sample carries some 140,000 clones, 70% to 85% of them seen once, and the ten largest clones take 2.1%. Sequences were obtained from PBMCs. Receptor source: a man younger than 45 in good health and CMV-seronegative.

The chain recombines TRBV5-1 with TRBJ2-2, with 10 positions matching TRBD1. Germline CDR1 is SGHRS and CDR2 is YFSETQ. The ends lost 7 bases at V and 4 bases at J; junction bases unmatched: 10. The CDR3 runs 16 residues. This chain's CDR3 is CASQGTGDRGTGELFF. CDR3 nucleotide sequence: TGCGCCAGCCAGGGGACAGGGGACCGAGGCACCGGGGAGCTGTTTTTT.

The rearrangement joins TRBV2 to TRBJ1-1, with 8 bases aligning to TRBD1. Germline V gene sequence: CDR1 SNHLY, CDR2 FYNNEI. V was clipped by 5 bases and J by 10 bases; unmatched bases: 3. This CDR3 is built from 11 residues. Here the CDR3 DNA reads TGTGCCAGCAGTCTCGACAGGGGAGCTTTCTTT. This sequence encodes CASSLDRGAFF.

V is TRBV9 and J is TRBJ1-1; 7 positions match TRBD1. This CDR3 has 15 residues. The V segment lost 4 bases and the J segment 1 base; nucleotides outside the gene matches: 7. Germline V gene lookup returns CDR1 SGDLS and CDR2 YYNGEE. CDR3 amino acids: CASSPPPGGNTEAFF. The CDR3 coding sequence is TGTGCCAGCAGCCCTCCGCCAGGGGGGAACACTGAAGCTTTCTTT.

V gene TRBV25-1 combines with J gene TRBJ2-7, with 10 bases aligning to TRBD1. The CDR3 length is 15 residues. The germline V gene has CDR1 MGHDK and CDR2 SYGVNS. The J segment lost 4 bases and the V segment lost 6 bases, leaving 9 bases of the junction unmatched. CDR3 nucleotides: TGTGCCAGCAGCGGGACAGGGGCGACGAGGTACGAGCAGTACTTC. Its protein product is CASSGTGATRYEQYF.

The CDR3 DNA follows: TGCGCCAGCAGCCTTAATGGTCAGGGAAATAATTCACCCCTCCACTTT. As protein: CASSLNGQGNNSPLHF. The chain combines TRBV5-1 with TRBJ1-6; perhaps TRBD1 as D (5 bases). With 4 bases removed from V and 5 bases from J, the gap between germline ends came to 16 bases. The germline gives CDR1 SGHRS, CDR2 YFSETQ. The CDR3 is 16 amino acids.

The chain links TRBV29-1 to TRBJ1-1; 9 nucleotides match TRBD1. The V segment lost 1 base and the J segment 4 bases; nucleotides outside the gene matches: 4. CDR1 and CDR2 from the germline V gene are SQVTM and ANQGSEA. The CDR3 extends over 14 amino acids. CDR3 amino acids: CSVEVSTGGTEAFF. In nucleotides, the CDR3 is TGCAGCGTTGAAGTATCGACAGGGGGCACTGAAGCTTTCTTT.

The V and J genes are TRBV28 and TRBJ2-5; possibly TRBD1 for D (5 bases). Trimming shortened V by 3 bases and J by 5 bases, and 13 bases separated the two germline ends. Germline V gives CDR1 MDHEN, CDR2 SYDVKM. This CDR3 has 14 residues. CDR3 sequence: CASSFRTPRETQYF. The CDR3, as DNA: TGTGCCAGCAGTTTCCGGACACCCAGGGAGACCCAGTACTTC.

The chain couples TRBV9 to TRBJ1-6; perhaps TRBD1 as D (6 bases). The CDR3 consists of 14 residues. V lost 2 bases and J 8 bases, leaving 11 bases between the germline ends. The germline gives CDR1 SGDLS, CDR2 YYNGEE. CDR3 loop: CASSVGAWDSPLHF. CDR3 DNA sequence: TGTGCCAGCAGCGTGGGGGCTTGGGATTCACCCCTCCACTTT.

V and J are TRBV18 and TRBJ2-2; 7 bases match TRBD1. The ends lost 3 bases at V and 3 bases at J; junction bases unmatched: 7. CDR1 KGHSH and CDR2 LQKENI come from the germline V gene. The CDR3 contains 16 residues. The CDR3: CASSPTGLKYTGELFF. CDR3 sequence (DNA): TGTGCCAGCTCACCGACAGGGCTGAAATACACCGGGGAGCTGTTTTTT.